The clone carrying this T cell receptor (beta chain) was seen a handful of times. From blood CD8+ and CD4+ T cells, the TCR beta chain was sequenced. TEMRA cells were FACS-enriched, with CD8+ and CD4+ T cells isolated negatively. These data are taken from a study of CD8 T cells in Susac syndrome. Random hexamers served to reverse transcribe about 0.5 to 1 ug RNA. Across 54 Vbeta and 13 Jbeta, TCR beta CDR3 was amplified with immunoSEQ multiplex PCR. One entry per CDR3 protein, called by TCRdb with MiXCR from the immunoSEQ multiplex PCR reads. The sample consists of about 300,000 distinct CDR3 sequences, about nine tenths of them appearing once. The sequenced sample was CD8+ T cells from PBMCs. The source of this sequence is a human donor with multiple sclerosis.

The CDR3 nucleotides read TGCAGTGCTAGAGGTGCGCGGGAAGGGGGTGAGCAGTACTTC. Translation: CSARGAREGGEQYF. This chain connects TRBV20-1 to TRBJ2-7; perhaps D is TRBD1 or TRBD2 (6 bases each). The germline V gene has CDR1 DFQATT and CDR2 SNEGSKA (reference sequence). V was shortened by 1 base and J by 7 bases, with 17 bases between the two germline ends. The CDR3 runs to 14 residues.